The 24 T cell receptor beta chains reported below all come from one sample, sequenced in a study of cytomegalovirus exposure and HLA in healthy donors. With 60 Vbeta and 13 Jbeta primers, the PCR was carried out. Profiled with immunoSEQ multiplex PCR; TCRdb holds only in-frame clones, not every one. The data contain nearly 100,000 clones, roughly 76% of them singletons. Material for sequencing was PBMCs. Source of these receptors: a woman aged 60 to 75 in good health and CMV-seropositive.

The V call is TRBV2, the J call TRBJ1-5; perhaps TRBD1 as D (5 bases). The CDR3 sequence is 17 residues long. CDR1 is SNHLY and CDR2 is FYNNEI in the germline V gene. V was pared by 6 bases and J by 1 base, with 19 bases between. The CDR3 sequence: CASRNAAGLGSNQPQHF. As DNA, the CDR3 is TGTGCCAGCAGAAACGCGGCGGGGCTGGGAAGCAATCAGCCCCAGCATTTT. The variable domain in full, completed from reference TRBV2 and TRBJ1-5, reads EPEVTQTPSHQVTQMGQEVILRCVPISNHLYFYWYRQILGQKVEFLVSFYNNEISEKSEIFDDQFSVERPDGSNFTLKIRSTKLEDSAMYFCASRNAAGLGSNQPQHFGDGTRLSIL.

The genes are TRBV2 and TRBJ1-5; D is perhaps TRBD1 (6 bases). The CDR3 is made up of 15 amino acids. CDR1 is SNHLY, CDR2 FYNNEI, per germline. Trimming left V 1 base short and J 2 bases short, with 9 bases between. CDR3 sequence (DNA): TGTGCCAGCAGTGAAGGCTGGACAGGCAATCAGCCCCAGCATTTT. As protein: CASSEGWTGNQPQHF.

This chain connects TRBV29-1 to TRBJ2-1; D not certain. Trimming took 4 bases from V and 6 from J, leaving 4 bases between them. Germline lookup yields CDR1 SQVTM and CDR2 ANQGSEA. The CDR3 is 10 residues long. DNA for the CDR3: TGCAGCGTTGCTCCCAATGAGCAGTTCTTC. Its protein is CSVAPNEQFF.

This clone was seen a few times. This chain connects TRBV6-1 to TRBJ2-7; 7 bases are a match to TRBD2. The CDR3 has 16 amino acids. The germline CDR1 and CDR2 sequences are MNHNS and SASEGT. The V gene end was trimmed by 2 bases and the J gene end by 4 bases; junction bases not matched to a gene: 11. Written as DNA, the CDR3 is TGTGCCAGCAGTGAAAGGATCCGCGGGAGCGGGTACGAGCAGTACTTC. Its protein is CASSERIRGSGYEQYF.

This rearrangement joins TRBV6-5 to TRBJ1-1; D is perhaps TRBD1 (5 bases). Trimming removed 0 bases from V and 10 bases from J, with 12 bases in between. This CDR3 comprises 13 residues. Looked up from germline, CDR1 is MNHEY and CDR2 is SVGAGI. In nucleotides, the CDR3 is TGTGCCAGCAGTTACTCGAGGGAGGGGAGAGCTTTCTTT. It encodes CASSYSREGRAFF.

Note on this clone: The junction departs from the called germline gene at one end, perhaps through a read error. The chain employs TRBV18 and TRBJ1-1; D remains ambiguous. The CDR3 contains 13 residues. Germline CDR1 reads KGHSH; CDR2 reads LQKENI. The CDR3 spells CASSPGGNNEAFF. The CDR3 nucleotides read TGTGCCAGCTCACCAGGAGGAAACAATGAAGCTTTCTTT.

This clone was found a few times. This rearrangement joins TRBV5-6 to TRBJ1-4; 10 bases are shared with TRBD1. The germline CDR1 and CDR2 sequences are SGHDT and YYEEEE. The CDR3 contains 16 residues. V shed 4 bases and J 6 bases; nucleotides not matched to a gene: 9. CDR3 sequence (DNA): TGTGCCAGCAGCCCGCCCGGGACAGGGGCGGATGAAAAACTGTTTTTT. It is translated as CASSPPGTGADEKLFF.

The CDR3 spells CASSPPGTVHPGELFF. In nucleotides, the CDR3 is TGTGCCAGCAGCCCCCCGGGGACAGTTCACCCCGGGGAGCTGTTTTTT. This chain links TRBV5-4 with TRBJ2-2; 7 bases map to TRBD1. Germline V gene data show CDR1 as SGHNT and CDR2 as YYREEE (reference sequence). The junction had 12 bases not matched to a gene; V was cut back by 4 bases and J by 6 bases. This CDR3 contains 16 residues. Combining the CDR3 with reference TRBV5-4 and TRBJ2-2 gives the whole variable domain ETGVTQSPTHLIKTRGQQVTLRCSSQSGHNTVSWYQQALGQGPQFIFQYYREEENGRGNFPPRFSGLQFPNYSSELNVNALELDDSALYLCASSPPGTVHPGELFFGEGSRLTVL.

This chain's CDR3 is CATSRESVGETQYF. The DNA for the CDR3 is TGTGCCACCAGCAGAGAGTCGGTCGGGGAGACCCAGTACTTC. The gene calls are TRBV15 and TRBJ2-5, with D unclear. The ends were cut back, 0 bases at V and 5 bases at J, with 10 bases in the middle. The germline gives CDR1 LNHNV, CDR2 YYDKDF (reference sequence). The CDR3 sequence is 14 residues long.

This sequence joins TRBV7-9 and TRBJ2-1; 9 positions match TRBD1. The trim removed 5 bases at V and 12 bases at J, leaving 2 bases unmatched. The CDR3 is made up of 11 amino acids. Germline V lookup: CDR1 SEHNR, CDR2 FQNEAQ (reference sequence). CDR3 bases: TGTGCCAGCAGCCGACAGGGGGGGCAGTTCTTC. Its translation is CASSRQGGQFF.

DNA of the CDR3: TGTGCCAGCAGCAGGTCCGGACAGAACACTGAAGCTTTCTTT. Residues: CASSRSGQNTEAFF. The genes are TRBV11-3 and TRBJ1-1, with a tentative D call TRBD1 (5 bases). Germline lookup yields CDR1 SGHNT and CDR2 YENEEA. The V end was cut by 5 bases, the J end by 1 base, with 11 bases between. CDR3 length: 14 amino acids.

The chain combines TRBV19 with TRBJ2-2; 9 positions match TRBD1. The germline gives CDR1 LNHDA, CDR2 SQIVND (reference sequence). J was trimmed by 5 bases and V by 7 bases; bases with no gene match: 11. The CDR3 is 16 amino acids. CDR3 sequence: CASNILGGTGTGELFF. In DNA, the CDR3 is TGTGCCAGTAATATCCTAGGCGGGACAGGGACCGGGGAGCTGTTTTTT.

The chain recombines TRBV28 with TRBJ1-3; tentative D call: TRBD1 (6 bases). Germline assignment: CDR1 MDHEN and CDR2 SYDVKM. The ends were cut back, 5 bases at V and 2 bases at J, with 10 bases in the middle. The CDR3 runs 14 residues. The CDR3, as DNA: TGTGCCAGCAGTATCCGGGACACTGGAAACACCATATATTTT. Encoded protein: CASSIRDTGNTIYF.

The chain combines TRBV6-5 with TRBJ1-1; the D is unclear. Germline lookup yields CDR1 MNHEY and CDR2 SVGAGI. The CDR3 extends over 11 amino acids. Trimming pared 4 bases from V and 9 bases from J, leaving 9 bases between. In DNA, the CDR3 is TGTGCCAGCAGTTCCTATCTGAAAGCTTTCTTT. This sequence encodes CASSSYLKAFF.

The rearrangement links TRBV5-1 to TRBJ2-5, with 9 bases identical to TRBD1. CDR1 and CDR2 (germline): SGHRS, YFSETQ. CDR3 length: 14 residues. V trimming: 4 bases; J trimming: 4 bases; junction bases outside the gene matches: 5. The CDR3 nucleotides are TGCGCCAGCAGCGGAGGGACAGGGATAGAGACCCAGTACTTC. This gives the protein CASSGGTGIETQYF.

This clone was picked up a small number of times. The chain has TRBV6-6 and TRBJ1-2, with 7 bases aligning to TRBD1. CDR1 is MNHNY, CDR2 SVGAGI, per germline (reference sequence). The CDR3 is 13 residues long. The V gene end was trimmed by 5 bases and the J gene end by 9 bases; junction bases not matched to a gene: 9. The CDR3 bases are TGTGCCAGCAGTGCGGGACAGTCTTTGAGCTACACCTTC. Translated, it gives CASSAGQSLSYTF.

The V and J genes are TRBV13 and TRBJ1-2; TRBD1 agrees at 7 bases. The length of the CDR3 is 16 residues. The germline V gene has CDR1 PRHDT and CDR2 FYEKMQ (reference sequence). Germline trimming cut 0 bases from V and 3 bases from J; bases unmatched to any gene: 7. CDR3 in amino acids: CASSLGLQGQDYGYTF. For the CDR3, the DNA is TGTGCCAGCAGCTTAGGCCTACAGGGGCAGGACTATGGCTACACCTTC.

This clone has just one count. This chain links TRBV7-9 with TRBJ1-2; 9 bases are a match to TRBD1. The J segment lost 6 bases and the V segment lost 5 bases, leaving 7 bases of the junction unmatched. The germline V gene encodes CDR1 SEHNR and CDR2 FQNEAQ (reference sequence). The length of the CDR3 is 14 residues. The CDR3: CASSTTGGGHGYTF. CDR3 DNA sequence: TGTGCCAGCAGCACGACAGGGGGAGGCCATGGCTACACCTTC.

The J gene is TRBJ1-2, the V gene TRBV10-3; D unresolved. The CDR3 is 12 residues long. Trimming took 4 bases from V and 3 from J, leaving 6 bases between them. Germline values: CDR1 ENHRY, CDR2 SYGVKD. The CDR3 region has the DNA TGTGCCATCAGTGGGACTGACTATGGCTACACCTTC. Translation: CAISGTDYGYTF.

J is TRBJ2-5 and V is TRBV5-1; 14 nucleotides align to TRBD2. CDR3 length equals 16 residues. CDR1 is SGHRS and CDR2 is YFSETQ in the germline V gene. Losses at the gene ends were 2 bases for V and 5 bases for J; bases not matched to a gene: 5. The CDR3 nucleotides read TGCGCCAGCAGCTTCGGGACTAGCGGGAGTTTGGAGACCCAGTACTTC. It specifies CASSFGTSGSLETQYF.

This chain connects TRBV7-9 to TRBJ1-1, with no clear D. V lost 8 bases and J 3 bases, leaving 13 bases between the germline ends. This CDR3 has 13 residues. Germline CDR1 is SEHNR and CDR2 is FQNEAQ (reference sequence). The CDR3 loop reads CASELSRDTEAFF. DNA for the CDR3: TGTGCCAGCGAACTATCGCGGGACACTGAAGCTTTCTTT.

CDR3 protein: CASGTAWAQAMGTQYF. CDR3 nucleotides: TGTGCCAGCGGCACGGCCTGGGCCCAGGCCATGGGGACCCAGTACTTC. The chain is built from TRBV27 and TRBJ2-5, with unresolved D. The CDR3 spans 16 residues. V was pared by 8 bases and J by 7 bases, with 26 bases between. The germline CDR1 and CDR2 sequences are MNHEY and SMNVEV (reference sequence).

This clone was observed a few times. V usage is TRBV4-2 and J usage is TRBJ1-6, with D possibly TRBD1 on 6 matching bases. Germline CDR1 reads LGHNA; CDR2 reads YNFKEQ. The CDR3 has 15 residues. V lost 3 bases and J lost 6, with 12 bases in between. CDR3: CASSQDTGRNSPLHF. The CDR3 DNA follows: TGTGCCAGCAGCCAGGATACAGGGCGTAATTCACCCCTCCACTTT.

The chain is built from TRBV30 and TRBJ2-3; TRBD2 matches at 8 bases. There are 17 residues in the CDR3. Germline V CDR1 and CDR2: GTSNPN, SVGIG (reference sequence). V dropped 1 base and J dropped 3; count of bases not matched to a gene: 12. The CDR3, as DNA: TGTGCCTGGAGTGGACTAGCGCTAGTGAAGCGGACAGATACGCAGTATTTT. Residues: CAWSGLALVKRTDTQYF.